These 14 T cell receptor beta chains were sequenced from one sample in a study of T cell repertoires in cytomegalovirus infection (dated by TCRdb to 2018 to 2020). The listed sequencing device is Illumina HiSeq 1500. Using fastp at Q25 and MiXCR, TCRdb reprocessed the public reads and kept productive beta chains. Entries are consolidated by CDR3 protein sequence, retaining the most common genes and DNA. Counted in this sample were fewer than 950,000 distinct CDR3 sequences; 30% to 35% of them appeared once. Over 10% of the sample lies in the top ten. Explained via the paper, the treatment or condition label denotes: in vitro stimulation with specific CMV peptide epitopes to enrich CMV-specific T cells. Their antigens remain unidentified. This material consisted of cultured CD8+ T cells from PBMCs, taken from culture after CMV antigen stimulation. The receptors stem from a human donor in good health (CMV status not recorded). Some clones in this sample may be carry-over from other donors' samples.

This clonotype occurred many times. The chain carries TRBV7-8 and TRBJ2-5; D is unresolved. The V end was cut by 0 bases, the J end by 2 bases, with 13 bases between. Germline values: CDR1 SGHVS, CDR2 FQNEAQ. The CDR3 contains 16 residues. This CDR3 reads CASSLAGMSSQETQYF. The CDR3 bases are TGTGCCAGCAGCTTAGCGGGAATGAGCTCGCAAGAGACCCAGTACTTC.

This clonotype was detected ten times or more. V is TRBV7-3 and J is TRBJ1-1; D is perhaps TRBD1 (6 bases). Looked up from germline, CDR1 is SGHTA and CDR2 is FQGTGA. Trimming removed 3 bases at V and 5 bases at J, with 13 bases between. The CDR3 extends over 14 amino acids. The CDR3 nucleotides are TGTGCCAGCAGCTTGAGGGGGATTGGGACTGAAGCTTTCTTT. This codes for CASSLRGIGTEAFF.

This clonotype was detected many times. Here the CDR3 reads CASSLGSGYSSYNEQFF. The DNA of the CDR3 is TGTGCCAGCAGCTTAGGTAGCGGGTACTCCTCCTACAATGAGCAGTTCTTC. The chain employs TRBV7-6 and TRBJ2-1; 7 bases agree with TRBD2. The germline gives CDR1 SGHVS, CDR2 FNYEAQ. V dropped 1 base and J dropped 0; count of bases not matched to a gene: 6. This CDR3 contains 17 residues.

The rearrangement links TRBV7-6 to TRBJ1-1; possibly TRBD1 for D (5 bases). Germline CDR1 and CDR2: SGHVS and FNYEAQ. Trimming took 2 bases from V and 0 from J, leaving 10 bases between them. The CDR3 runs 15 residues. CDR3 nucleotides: TGTGCCAGCAGCTTAACGGGACCCTTGAACACTGAAGCTTTCTTT. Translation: CASSLTGPLNTEAFF. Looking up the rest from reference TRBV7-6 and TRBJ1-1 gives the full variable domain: GAGVSQSPRYKVTKRGQDVALRCDPISGHVSLYWYRQALGQGPEFLTYFNYEAQQDKSGLPNDRFSAERPEGSISTLTIQRTEQRDSAMYRCASSLTGPLNTEAFFGQGTRLTVV.

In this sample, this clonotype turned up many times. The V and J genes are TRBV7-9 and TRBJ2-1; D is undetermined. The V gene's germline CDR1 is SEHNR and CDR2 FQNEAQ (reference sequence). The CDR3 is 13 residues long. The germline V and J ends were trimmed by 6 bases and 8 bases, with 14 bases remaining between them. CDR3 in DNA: TGTGCCAGCAGAAACGGGCCCTCAGATGAGCAGTTCTTC. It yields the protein CASRNGPSDEQFF.

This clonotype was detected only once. The CDR3 coding sequence is TGTGCCAGCAGCTTAATCAGGCGCAGCGGCACAGATACGCAGTATTTT. Encoded protein: CASSLIRRSGTDTQYF. The genes are TRBV7-3 and TRBJ2-3; no reliable D call. Trimming removed 1 base at V and 1 base at J, with 12 bases between. CDR1 is SGHTA, CDR2 FQGTGA, per germline. This CDR3 spans 16 amino acids.

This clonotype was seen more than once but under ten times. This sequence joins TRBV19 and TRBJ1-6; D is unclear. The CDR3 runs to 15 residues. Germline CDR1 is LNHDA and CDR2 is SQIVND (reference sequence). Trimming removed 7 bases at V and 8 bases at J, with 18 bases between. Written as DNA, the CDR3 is TGTGCCAGTATCCGGGAAGCGTCGTCCTATTCACCCCTCCACTTT. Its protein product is CASIREASSYSPLHF.

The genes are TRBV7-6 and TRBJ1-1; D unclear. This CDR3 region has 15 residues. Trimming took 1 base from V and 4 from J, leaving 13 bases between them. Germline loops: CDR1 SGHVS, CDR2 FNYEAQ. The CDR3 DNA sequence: TGTGCCAGCAGCTTAGATCGGGCTCGCGGCACTGAAGCTTTCTTT. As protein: CASSLDRARGTEAFF.

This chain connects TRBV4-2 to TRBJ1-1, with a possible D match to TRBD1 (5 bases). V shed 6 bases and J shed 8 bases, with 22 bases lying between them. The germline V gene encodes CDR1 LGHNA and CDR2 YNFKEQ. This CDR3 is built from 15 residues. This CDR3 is CASRSAEGTHAEAFF. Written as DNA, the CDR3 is TGTGCCAGCAGGAGCGCCGAGGGGACCCATGCCGAAGCTTTCTTT.

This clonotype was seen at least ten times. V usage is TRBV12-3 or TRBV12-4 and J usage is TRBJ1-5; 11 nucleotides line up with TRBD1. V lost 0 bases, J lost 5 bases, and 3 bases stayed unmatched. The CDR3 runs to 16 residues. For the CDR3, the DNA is TGTGCCAGCAGTTTAGCCGGACAGGGGGCACATCAGCCCCAGCATTTT. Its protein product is CASSLAGQGAHQPQHF.

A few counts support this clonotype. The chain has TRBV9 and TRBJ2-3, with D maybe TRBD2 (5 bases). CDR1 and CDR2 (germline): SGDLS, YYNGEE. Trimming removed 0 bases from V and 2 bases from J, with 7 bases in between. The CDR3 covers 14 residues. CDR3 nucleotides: TGTGCCAGCAGCGTAGCCGGGAACACAGATACGCAGTATTTT. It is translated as CASSVAGNTDTQYF.

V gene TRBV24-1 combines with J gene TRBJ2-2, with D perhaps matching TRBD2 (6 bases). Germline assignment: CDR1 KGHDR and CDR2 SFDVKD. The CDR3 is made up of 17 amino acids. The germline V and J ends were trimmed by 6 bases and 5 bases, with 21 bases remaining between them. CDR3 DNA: TGTGCCACCAGTAGCCTCACTAGAGCGGGTGGGACCGGGGAGCTGTTTTTT. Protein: CATSSLTRAGGTGELFF.

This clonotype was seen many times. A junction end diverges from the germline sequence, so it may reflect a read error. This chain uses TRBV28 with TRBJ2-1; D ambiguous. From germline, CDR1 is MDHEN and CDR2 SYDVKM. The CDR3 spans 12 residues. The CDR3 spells CASSLWDNEQFF. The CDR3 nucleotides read TGTGCCAGCAGCTTATGGGATAATGAGCAGTTCTTC.

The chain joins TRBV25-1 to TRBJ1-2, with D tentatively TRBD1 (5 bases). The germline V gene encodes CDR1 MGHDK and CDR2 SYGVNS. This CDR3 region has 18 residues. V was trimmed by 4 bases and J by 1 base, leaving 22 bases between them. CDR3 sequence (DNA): TGTGCCAGCAGTGGAGTGGTAGGTGGGACGGACCTTAACTATGGCTACACCTTC. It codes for CASSGVVGGTDLNYGYTF.